This TCR beta chain came from a study of control samples from healthy donors and cancer patients. This clone was detected only once. Sequencing was performed with immunoSEQ multiplex PCR; in TCRdb, only in-frame clones are kept and a portion is missing. Of around 130,000 clones in the sample, around nine tenths are singletons; the top ten hold approximately 8%. CDR1 is LNHDA, CDR2 SQIVND, per germline (reference sequence). CDR3 length: 12 amino acids. V was clipped by 0 bases and J by 4 bases, with 3 bases between them. V and J are TRBV19 and TRBJ1-2; D gene uncertain. The TCR was taken from a man aged 45-65 years with head and neck cancer. Material: PBMCs. The CDR3 sequence: CASSIEVYGYTF. In DNA form, the CDR3 reads TGTGCCAGTAGTATAGAGGTCTATGGCTACACCTTC.